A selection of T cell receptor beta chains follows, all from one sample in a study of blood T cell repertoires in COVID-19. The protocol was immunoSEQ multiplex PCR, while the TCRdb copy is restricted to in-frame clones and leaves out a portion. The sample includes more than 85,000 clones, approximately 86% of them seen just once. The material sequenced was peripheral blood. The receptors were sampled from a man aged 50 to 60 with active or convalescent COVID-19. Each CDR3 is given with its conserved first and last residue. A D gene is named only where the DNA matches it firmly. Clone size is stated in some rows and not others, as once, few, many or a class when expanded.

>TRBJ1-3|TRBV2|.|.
CASSESEVGQAGSGNTIYF
TGTGCCAGCAGTGAGAGTGAAGTGGGCCAGGCTGGCTCTGGAAACACCATATATTTT
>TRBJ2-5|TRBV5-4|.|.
CASSSRTGRDVETQYF
TGTGCCAGCAGCTCCCGGACAGGGAGGGACGTAGAGACCCAGTACTTC
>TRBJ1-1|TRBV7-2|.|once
CASSQGMNTEAFF
TGTGCCAGCAGTCAGGGGATGAACACTGAAGCTTTCTTT
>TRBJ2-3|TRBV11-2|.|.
CASSFGSSTDTQYF
TGTGCCAGCAGCTTTGGTAGTAGCACAGATACGCAGTATTTT
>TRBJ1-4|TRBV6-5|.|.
CASSPGGIKEKLFF
TGTGCCAGCAGCCCGGGGGGGATCAAGGAAAAACTGTTTTTT
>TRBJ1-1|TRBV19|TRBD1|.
CASSSGQGEVRRTEAFF
TGTGCCAGTAGTAGTGGACAGGGTGAGGTAAGGAGGACTGAAGCTTTCTTT
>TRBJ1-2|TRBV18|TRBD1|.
CASSRGQGTDGYTF
TGTGCCAGCTCACGGGGACAGGGGACTGATGGCTACACCTTC
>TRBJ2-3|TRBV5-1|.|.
CASSFSGATDTQYF
TGCGCCAGCAGCTTTTCAGGGGCGACAGATACGCAGTATTTT
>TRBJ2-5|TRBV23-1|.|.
CARERGRFQETQYF
TGCGCCAGGGAAAGGGGCAGGTTCCAAGAGACCCAGTACTTC
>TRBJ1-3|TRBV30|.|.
CAWSVGLSGNTIYF
TGTGCCTGGAGTGTTGGCCTCTCTGGAAACACCATATATTTT
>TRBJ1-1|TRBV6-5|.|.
CASRSLQNTEAFF
TGTGCCTCCCGGTCCCTCCAGAACACTGAAGCTTTCTTT
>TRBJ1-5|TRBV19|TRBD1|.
CASSIDPGQGADQPQHF
TGTGCCAGTAGTATAGATCCGGGACAGGGGGCGGATCAGCCCCAGCATTTT
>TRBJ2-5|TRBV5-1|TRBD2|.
CASSLDGRGAQETQYF
TGCGCCAGCAGCTTGGATGGGCGGGGGGCGCAAGAGACCCAGTACTTC
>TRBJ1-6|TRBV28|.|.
CASSVDRESPLHF
TGTGCCAGCAGTGTGGACAGAGAATCACCCCTCCACTTT
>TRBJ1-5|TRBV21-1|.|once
CASTDSLNQPQHF
TGTGCCAGCACCGACAGCCTCAATCAGCCCCAGCATTTT
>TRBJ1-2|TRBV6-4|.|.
CASSDSSGSSYTF
TGTGCCAGCAGTGACTCGTCAGGGTCTAGCTACACCTTC
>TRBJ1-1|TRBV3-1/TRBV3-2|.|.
CASTPEGLSGVGTEAFF
TGTGCCAGCACCCCCGAGGGGTTGTCAGGGGTGGGGACTGAAGCTTTCTTT
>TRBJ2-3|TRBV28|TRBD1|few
CASSLEGATDTQYF
TGTGCCAGCAGTTTAGAGGGGGCAACAGATACGCAGTATTTT
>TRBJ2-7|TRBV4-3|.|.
CASSQDSGGRRNF
TGCGCCAGCAGCCAAGATTCCGGGGGGCGGAGGAACTTC
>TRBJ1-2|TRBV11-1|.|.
CASSPRTDNYGYTF
TGTGCCAGCAGCCCGAGGACAGATAACTATGGCTACACCTTC
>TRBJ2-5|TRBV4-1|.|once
CASSQDGRPGETQYF
TGCGCCAGCAGCCAAGATGGGCGGCCGGGGGAGACCCAGTACTTC
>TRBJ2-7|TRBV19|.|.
CAIDGVSTEQYF
TGTGCCATAGACGGGGTTTCTACGGAGCAGTACTTC
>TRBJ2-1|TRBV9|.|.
CASSPGNSYNEQFF
TGTGCCAGCAGCCCGGGGAACTCCTACAATGAGCAGTTCTTC
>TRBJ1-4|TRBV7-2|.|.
CASSYTSTNEKLFF
TGTGCCAGCAGCTACACGTCAACTAATGAAAAACTGTTTTTT
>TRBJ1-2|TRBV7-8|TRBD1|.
CASSPDRDVGYTF
TGTGCCAGCAGCCCCGACAGGGATGTTGGCTACACCTTC
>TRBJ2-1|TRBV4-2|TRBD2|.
CASSQSGGSYNEQFF
TGTGCCAGCAGCCAAAGCGGGGGCTCCTACAATGAGCAGTTCTTC
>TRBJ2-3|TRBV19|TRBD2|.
CASSTPLADSTDTQYF
TGTGCCAGTAGTACCCCCCTAGCGGATTCCACAGATACGCAGTATTTT
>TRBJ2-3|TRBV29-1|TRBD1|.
CSVETGATDTQYF
TGCAGCGTTGAGACAGGGGCCACAGATACGCAGTATTTT
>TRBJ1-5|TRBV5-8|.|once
CASSLEAGNQPQHF
TGTGCCAGCAGCTTGGAAGCAGGGAATCAGCCCCAGCATTTT
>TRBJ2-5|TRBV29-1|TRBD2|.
CSVEWGLAGGPGTQYF
TGCAGCGTTGAATGGGGACTAGCGGGGGGACCAGGAACCCAGTACTTC
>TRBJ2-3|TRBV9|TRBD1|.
CASSVNPDRVGTQYF
TGTGCCAGCAGTGTTAACCCGGACAGGGTCGGCACGCAGTATTTT
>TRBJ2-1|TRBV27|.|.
CASTSGTLRSEQFF
TGTGCCAGCACCTCCGGGACTCTACGATCCGAGCAGTTCTTC
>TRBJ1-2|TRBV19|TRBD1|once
CASSLQTGGEKENYGYTF
TGTGCCAGTAGTCTTCAGACAGGGGGCGAAAAGGAAAACTATGGCTACACCTTC
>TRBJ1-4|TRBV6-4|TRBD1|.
CASSHEGQGAKLFF
TGTGCCAGCAGTCACGAGGGACAGGGAGCGAAACTGTTTTTT
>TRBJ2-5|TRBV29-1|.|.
CSVEGSKETQYF
TGCAGCGTCGAGGGCTCCAAAGAGACCCAGTACTTC
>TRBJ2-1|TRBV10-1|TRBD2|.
CASSSGGDGNEQFF
TGCGCCAGCAGTAGCGGGGGAGACGGCAATGAGCAGTTCTTC
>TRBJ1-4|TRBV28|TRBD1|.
CASSPQGAREKLFF
TGTGCCAGCAGCCCACAGGGGGCTCGTGAAAAACTGTTTTTT
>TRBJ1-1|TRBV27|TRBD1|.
CASSRDSIMNTEAFF
TGTGCCAGCAGCCGGGACAGCATCATGAACACTGAAGCTTTCTTT
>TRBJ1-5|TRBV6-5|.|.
CASSSGSYQPQHF
TGTGCCAGCAGTTCAGGGTCTTATCAGCCCCAGCATTTT
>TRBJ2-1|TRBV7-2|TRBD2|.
CASSLWSSGAYNEQFF
TGTGCCAGCAGCTTATGGTCCAGCGGGGCCTACAATGAGCAGTTCTTC
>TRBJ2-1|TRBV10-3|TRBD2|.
CAISEAGTSYNEQFF
TGTGCCATCAGTGAAGCCGGGACTAGTTACAATGAGCAGTTCTTC
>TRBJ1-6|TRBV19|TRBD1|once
CASSPDRGGDSPLHF
TGTGCCAGTAGTCCGGACAGGGGAGGTGACTCACCCCTCCACTTT
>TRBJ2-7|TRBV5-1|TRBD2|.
CASRSTGTSGGAYEQYF
TGCGCCAGCAGATCGACAGGGACTAGCGGGGGGGCCTACGAGCAGTACTTC
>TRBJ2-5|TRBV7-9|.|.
CASSLAIAGLSETQYF
TGTGCCAGCAGCTTAGCGATCGCAGGGTTGAGCGAGACCCAGTACTTC
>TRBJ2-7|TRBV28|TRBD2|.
CASSFSSGGSHEQYF
TGTGCCAGCAGTTTTTCTTCCGGGGGGTCCCACGAGCAGTACTTC
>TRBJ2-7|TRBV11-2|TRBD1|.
CASSSPHQGAYEQYF
TGTGCCAGCAGCTCCCCCCACCAGGGGGCCTACGAGCAGTACTTC
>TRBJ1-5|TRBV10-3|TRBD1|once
CAISRQGNQEQPQHF
TGTGCCATCAGTAGACAGGGAAATCAGGAACAGCCCCAGCATTTT
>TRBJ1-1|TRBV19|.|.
CASSVSSGRTEAFF
TGTGCCAGTAGTGTCTCCTCAGGGAGGACTGAAGCTTTCTTT
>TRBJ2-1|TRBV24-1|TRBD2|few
CATSATSGGTNTYNEQFF
TGTGCCACCAGTGCAACGAGCGGGGGGACTAACACTTACAATGAGCAGTTCTTC
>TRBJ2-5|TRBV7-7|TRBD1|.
CASSDGQAFIETQYF
TGTGCCAGCAGCGACGGACAGGCGTTCATAGAGACCCAGTACTTC
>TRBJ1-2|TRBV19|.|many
CASSIGTSNYGYTF
TGTGCCAGTAGCATCGGGACTTCTAACTATGGCTACACCTTC
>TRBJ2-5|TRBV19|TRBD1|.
CASSRDRGQETQYF
TGTGCCAGTAGTAGGGACAGGGGGCAAGAGACCCAGTACTTC
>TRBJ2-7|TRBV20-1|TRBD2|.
CSASAMGGGYEQYF
TGCAGTGCTAGTGCCATGGGCGGGGGGTACGAGCAGTACTTC
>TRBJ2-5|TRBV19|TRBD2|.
CASSIRRLAGAQETQYF
TGTGCCAGTAGTATCAGGCGACTAGCGGGAGCCCAAGAGACCCAGTACTTC